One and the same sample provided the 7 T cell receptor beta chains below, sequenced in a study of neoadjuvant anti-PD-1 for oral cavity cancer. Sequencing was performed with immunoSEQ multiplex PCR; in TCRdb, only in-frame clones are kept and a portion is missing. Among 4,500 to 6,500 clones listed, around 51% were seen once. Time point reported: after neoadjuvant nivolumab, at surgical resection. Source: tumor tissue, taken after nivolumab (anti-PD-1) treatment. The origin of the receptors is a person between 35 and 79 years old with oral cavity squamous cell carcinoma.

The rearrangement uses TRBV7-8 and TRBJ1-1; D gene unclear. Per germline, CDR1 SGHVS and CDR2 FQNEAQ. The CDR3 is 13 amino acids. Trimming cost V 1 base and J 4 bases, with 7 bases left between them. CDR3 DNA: TGTGCCAGCAGCTTAGTTCAAGGCACTGAAGCTTTCTTT. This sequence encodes CASSLVQGTEAFF. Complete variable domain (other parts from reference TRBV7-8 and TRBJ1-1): GAGVSQSPRYKVAKRGQDVALRCDPISGHVSLFWYQQALGQGPEFLTYFQNEAQLDKSGLPSDRFFAERPEGSVSTLKIQRTQQEDSAVYLCASSLVQGTEAFFGQGTRLTVV.

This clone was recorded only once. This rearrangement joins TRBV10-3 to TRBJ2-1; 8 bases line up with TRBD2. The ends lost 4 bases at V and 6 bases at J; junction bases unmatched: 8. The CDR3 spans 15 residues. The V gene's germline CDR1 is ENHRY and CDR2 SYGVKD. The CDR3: CAISGPGTRTNEQFF. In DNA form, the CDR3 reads TGTGCCATCAGTGGCCCCGGGACTAGGACCAATGAGCAGTTCTTC.

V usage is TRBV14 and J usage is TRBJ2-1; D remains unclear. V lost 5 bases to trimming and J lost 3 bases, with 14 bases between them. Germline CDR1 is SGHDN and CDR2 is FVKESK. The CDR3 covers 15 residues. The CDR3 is CASSGKDGFYNEQFF. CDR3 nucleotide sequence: TGTGCCAGCAGCGGTAAGGACGGCTTCTACAATGAGCAGTTCTTC.

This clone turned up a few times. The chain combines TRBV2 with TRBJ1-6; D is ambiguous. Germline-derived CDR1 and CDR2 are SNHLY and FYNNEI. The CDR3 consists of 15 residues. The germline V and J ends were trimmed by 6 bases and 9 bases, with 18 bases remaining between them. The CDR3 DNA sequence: TGTGCCAGCAGGACGACTACGTCTAATGGTTCACCCCTCCACTTT. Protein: CASRTTTSNGSPLHF.

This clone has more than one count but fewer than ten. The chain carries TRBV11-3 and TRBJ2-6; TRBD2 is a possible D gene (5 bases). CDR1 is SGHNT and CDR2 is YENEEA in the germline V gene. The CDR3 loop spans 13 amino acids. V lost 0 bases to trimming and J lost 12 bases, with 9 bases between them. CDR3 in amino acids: CASSLDPGSVLTF. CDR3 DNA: TGTGCCAGCAGCTTAGATCCGGGGTCCGTCCTGACTTTC.

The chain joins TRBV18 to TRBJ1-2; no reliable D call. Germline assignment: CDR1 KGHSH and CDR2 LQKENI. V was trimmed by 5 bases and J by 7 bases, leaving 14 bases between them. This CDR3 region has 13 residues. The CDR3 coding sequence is TGTGCCAGCTCAAAGTTCACGGAGGGTGGCTACACCTTC. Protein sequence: CASSKFTEGGYTF.

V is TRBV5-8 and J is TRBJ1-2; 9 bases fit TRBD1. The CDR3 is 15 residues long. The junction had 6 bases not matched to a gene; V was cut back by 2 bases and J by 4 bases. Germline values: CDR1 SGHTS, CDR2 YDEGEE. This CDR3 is CASSFTGTGFYGYTF. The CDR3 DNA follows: TGTGCCAGCAGCTTTACCGGGACAGGGTTCTATGGCTACACCTTC.